This T cell receptor (beta chain) originates from a study of OX40 agonist ivuxolimab in advanced cancers. Study at large: Intravenous ivuxolimab at 0.01 to 10 mg/kg was given to patients every 2 weeks.

The method was immunoSEQ multiplex PCR; TCRdb's version includes in-frame clones alone and lacks a portion of them. This table has 20,000 to 25,000 clones, around 84% appearing once. The germline V and J ends were trimmed by 4 bases and 3 bases, with 16 bases remaining between them. CDR1 and CDR2 (germline): SGHRS, YFSETQ. This CDR3 has 15 residues. In regard to this clone: Its specificity is not known.

Study-level points and caveats: Partly responding patients at 0.1-3.0 mg/kg showed some of the smallest clonal expansion. There was clonal expansion of CD4+ and CD8+ blood T cells by week 6 at 0.1 to 3.0 mg/kg. Some patients without response likewise showed low normalized clonal expansion.

The receptor was isolated from an adult with an advanced solid tumor such as melanoma, head and neck, liver or kidney cancer. The input for sequencing was CD4+ or CD8+ T cells sorted from blood, taken in a trial of the OX40 agonist ivuxolimab. The rearrangement uses TRBV5-1 and TRBJ1-1; D is ambiguous. CDR3 loop: CASSPRTQTYTEAFF. The DNA for the CDR3 is TGCGCCAGCAGCCCACGAACACAGACATACACTGAAGCTTTCTTT. Full variable domain (remainder filled in from reference TRBV5-1 and TRBJ1-1): KAGVTQTPRYLIKTRGQQVTLSCSPISGHRSVSWYQQTPGQGLQFLFEYFSETQRNKGNFPGRFSGRQFSNSRSEMNVSTLELGDSALYLCASSPRTQTYTEAFFGQGTRLTVV.